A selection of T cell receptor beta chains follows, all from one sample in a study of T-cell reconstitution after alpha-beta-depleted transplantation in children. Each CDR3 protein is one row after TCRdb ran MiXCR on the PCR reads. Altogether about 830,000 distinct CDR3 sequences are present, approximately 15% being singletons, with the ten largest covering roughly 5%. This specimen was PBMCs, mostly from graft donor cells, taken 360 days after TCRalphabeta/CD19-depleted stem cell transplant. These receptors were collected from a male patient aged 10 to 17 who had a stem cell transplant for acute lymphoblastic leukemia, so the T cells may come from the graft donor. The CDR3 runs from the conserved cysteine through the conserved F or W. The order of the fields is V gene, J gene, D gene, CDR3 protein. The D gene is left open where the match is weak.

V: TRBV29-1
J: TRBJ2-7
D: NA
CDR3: CSVERTDRPSYEQYF

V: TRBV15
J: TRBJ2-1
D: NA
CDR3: CATSRGRSSYNEQFF

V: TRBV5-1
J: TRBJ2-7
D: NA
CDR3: CASSSGTGYEQYF

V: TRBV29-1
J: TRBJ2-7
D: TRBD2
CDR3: CSVGSGRPREQYF

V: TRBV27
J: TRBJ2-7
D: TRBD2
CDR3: CASSDWGAGGYEQYF

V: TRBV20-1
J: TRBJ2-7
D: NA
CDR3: CSARDKAGYEQYF

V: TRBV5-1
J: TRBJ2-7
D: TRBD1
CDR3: CASSVRQGNREQYF

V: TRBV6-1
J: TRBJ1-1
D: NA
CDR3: CASKPPYTPEAFF

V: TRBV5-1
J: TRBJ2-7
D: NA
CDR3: CASSLGKAAPYEQYF

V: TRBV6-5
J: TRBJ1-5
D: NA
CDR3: CASSYAVGNQPQHF

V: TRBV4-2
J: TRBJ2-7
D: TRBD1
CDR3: CASSLTPGQVPLEQYF

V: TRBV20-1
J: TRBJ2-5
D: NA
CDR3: CSARTVRGETQYF

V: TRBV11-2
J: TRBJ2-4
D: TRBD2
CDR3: CASSLGPGKREGLLTKNIQYF

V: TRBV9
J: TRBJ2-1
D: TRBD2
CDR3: CASERLASYNEQFF

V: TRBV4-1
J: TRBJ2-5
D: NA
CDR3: CASSRPSTGLQETQYF

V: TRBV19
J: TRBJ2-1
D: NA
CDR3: CASSISSGDNEQFF

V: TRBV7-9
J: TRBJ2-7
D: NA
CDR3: CASSLQSGAEQYF

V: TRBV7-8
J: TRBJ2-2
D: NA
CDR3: CATRPSGRGPTGELFF

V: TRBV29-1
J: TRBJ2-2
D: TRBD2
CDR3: CSVEGLAGDNTGELFF

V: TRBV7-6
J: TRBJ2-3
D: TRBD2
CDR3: CASSLDLGLAGDTQYF

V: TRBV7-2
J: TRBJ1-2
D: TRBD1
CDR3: CASSRSGQGAYGYTF

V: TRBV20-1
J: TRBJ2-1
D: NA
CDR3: CSARDLKGPYNEQFF

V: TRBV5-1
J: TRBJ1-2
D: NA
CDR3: CASSLASERGYGYTF

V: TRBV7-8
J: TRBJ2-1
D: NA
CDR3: CASRTWGNEQFF

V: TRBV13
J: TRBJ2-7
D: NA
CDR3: CASRRNIQPDEQYF

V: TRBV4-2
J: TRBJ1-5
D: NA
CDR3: CASSYTASTGNQPQHF

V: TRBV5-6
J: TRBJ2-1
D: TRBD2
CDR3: CASSWAGTTQFF

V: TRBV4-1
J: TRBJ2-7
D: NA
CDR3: CASSQGSGRGNQIEQYF

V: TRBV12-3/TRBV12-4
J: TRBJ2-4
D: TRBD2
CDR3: CASRPAGAGKNIQYF

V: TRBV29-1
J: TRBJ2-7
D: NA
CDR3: CSVDFRGQGVYEQYF

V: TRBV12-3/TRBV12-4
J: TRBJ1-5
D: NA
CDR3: CASSLEHSNQPQHF

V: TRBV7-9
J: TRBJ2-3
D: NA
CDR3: CASSLGRGGNTDTQYF

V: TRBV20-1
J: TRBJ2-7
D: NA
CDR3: CSAMDDTYEQYF

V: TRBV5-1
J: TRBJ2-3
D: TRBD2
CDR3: CASTFSGLAVSTDTQYF

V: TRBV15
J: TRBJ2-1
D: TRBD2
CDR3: CATSRVLREENEQFF

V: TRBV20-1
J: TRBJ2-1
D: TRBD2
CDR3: CSARLAGESYNEQFF

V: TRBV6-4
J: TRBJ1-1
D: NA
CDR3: CASRRREDTEAFF

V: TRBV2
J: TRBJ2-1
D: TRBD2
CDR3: CASTPSASGRGEQFF

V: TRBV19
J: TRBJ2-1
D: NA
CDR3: CASSIDHGYSYNEQFF

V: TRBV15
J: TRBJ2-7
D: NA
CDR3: CATSTPRKQYF

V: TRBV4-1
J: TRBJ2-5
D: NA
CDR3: CASSQQGRETQYF

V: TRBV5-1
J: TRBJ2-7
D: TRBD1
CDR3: CASSGRDRVAKRYEQYF

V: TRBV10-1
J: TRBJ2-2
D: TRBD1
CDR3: CASSDAPGQPNTGELFF

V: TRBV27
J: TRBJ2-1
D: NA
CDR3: CASSTMDWGRNEQFF

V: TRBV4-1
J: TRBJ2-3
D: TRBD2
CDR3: CASSRPVSGRALPQYF

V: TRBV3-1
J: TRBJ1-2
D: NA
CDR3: CASSHIRYRSYYTF

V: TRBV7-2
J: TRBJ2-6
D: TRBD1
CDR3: CASRRTGDRSGANVLTF

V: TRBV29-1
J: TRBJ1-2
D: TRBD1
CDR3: CSLNPLGQPPNYGYTF

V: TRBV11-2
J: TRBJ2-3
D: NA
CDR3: CASSLGDLYTDTQYF

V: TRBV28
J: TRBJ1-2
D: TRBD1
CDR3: CASTEQGARGYTF

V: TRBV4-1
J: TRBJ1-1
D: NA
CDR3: CASSQPGRRNTEAFF

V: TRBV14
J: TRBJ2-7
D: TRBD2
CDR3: CASSQVMRWGGRFAYEQYF

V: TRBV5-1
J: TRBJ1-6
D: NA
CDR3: CASSSGQLLNSPLHF

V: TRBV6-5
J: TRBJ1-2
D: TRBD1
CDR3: CASSYLTGLYGYTF

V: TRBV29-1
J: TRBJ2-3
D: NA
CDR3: CSVEALGTRGDTQYF

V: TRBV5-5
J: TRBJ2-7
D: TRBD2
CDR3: CASSLVGAGVGLDEQYF

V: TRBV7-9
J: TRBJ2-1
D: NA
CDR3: CASSWSKAKSSYNEQFF

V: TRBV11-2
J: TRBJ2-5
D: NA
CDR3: CASSPEGTLWETQYF